This entry concerns a single T cell receptor (beta chain). The assay was immunoSEQ multiplex PCR, and TCRdb's table has in-frame clones only and misses some. The data hold under 30,000 clones, with 87% observed a single time. This record belongs to a study of PD-L1 blockade in urothelial cancer. Study summary: The analyses of blood took place 3 weeks (second dose) and 6 weeks after treatment start.

Germline V gene data show CDR1 as SGHNT and CDR2 as YENEEA. The CDR3 covers 13 residues. V was clipped by 5 bases and J by 5 bases, with 11 bases between them. The sequencing here drew on PBMCs, taken around atezolizumab (anti-PD-L1) treatment. The source of this sequence is a man over 45 with urothelial cancer. The chain is built from TRBV11-3 and TRBJ2-3, with D unclear. Here the CDR3 DNA reads TGTGCCAGCAGCCCGGGTAGTCTAGATACGCAGTATTTT. Translation gives CASSPGSLDTQYF.